What follows describes a single T cell receptor (beta chain). Which antigen it targets is not known. The read is 3 residues too short to cover the CDR3 end, so that end is filled in from the germline J gene. This specimen comes from a study of T cells in women clearing cervical HPV infection (dated by TCRdb to the late 2010s). Context from the whole study: The cases were about 23 women with histologically confirmed HPV16-related CIN3 or worse, and 2 of those women had invasive cancers. The 20 to 30 controls were women who cleared a single incident HPV16 infection within 12 months without developing precancer or cancer. Case blood was taken at the visit when the lesion was first identified, whereas control blood was taken when infection was no longer detected. Among cases, blood sampling came a median of 149 days after lesion detection, with an interquartile range of about 90 to 220 days. Since HLA typing was available for only a few women, HLA type could not be ruled out as a confounder. The exploratory proof-of-principle case-control study was nested within the Guanacaste HPV Natural History Study in Costa Rica and compared TCR repertoires across cervical HPV16 outcomes. Cases were matched to controls by age within five years and by the year the sample was collected. Cases had a median age of almost 35 years compared with under 40 for controls, and baseline characteristics showed no significant differences between the groups. In the parent cohort, some 10,000 women aged 18 or older were enrolled in Guanacaste, Costa Rica, during about 1993 to 1995 and then followed for 7 to 8 years. Five blinded duplicates per group were added as quality controls, giving approximately 60 samples: around 50 participants and roughly ten replicates.

Counted from cysteine to phenylalanine, this CDR3 has 13 amino acids. Part of the CDR3 DNA is given, 30 bases translated from base 1. The germline V gene yields MNHNS for CDR1 and SASEGT for CDR2. The germline V end is reduced by 4 bases and the J end by 6 bases; junction bases left unmatched: 4. TCR beta CDR3 regions were amplified by multiplex PCR using the immunoSEQ assay from an average of roughly 1,100 ng genomic DNA per sample. The assay corrected primer bias using a complete synthetic TCR repertoire to establish an amplification baseline. The amplicons were sequenced on the Illumina platform. The original methods were these. Sequences were error-corrected by clustering with frequency ratios and a modified nearest-neighbor algorithm and were then analyzed in the immunoSEQ Analyzer with IMGT gene definitions. At each rarefaction depth, TCR richness and evenness were averaged across 20 rarefaction repeats, and any sample with fewer sequences than the depth was left out. Wilcoxon rank sum tests with FDR correction were used to compare V, D and J gene relative abundances between the groups. An intraclass correlation of just under 96% for TCR richness and an average of about 73% across approximately 63 gene segments were obtained from the blinded duplicates. Not all clones reach the TCRdb copy of this immuneACCESS table, which keeps in-frame sequences only. Checked studies attribute under half of the gap to unresolved V genes and leave the rest unexplained. V and J calls and clone size come straight from that table; D and trimming were deduced from the DNA. The data table for this sample lists roughly 40,000 clones. 0.95% to 1.5% of the sample is taken by the ten largest.

Paper-wide results and their limitations: Random forest classifiers that combined richness and V gene abundances separated cases from controls with an estimated AUC of approximately 0.78. Because of the cross-sectional design, the study could not determine whether the associations came before infection or resulted from infection, and neither effector/memory subsets nor HPV-specific T cells were isolated. TCR repertoire richness was significantly higher in CIN3+ cases than in controls across sequencing depths, while evenness did not differ. T-cell numbers per sample were unknown, so richness differences could reflect varying T-cell content rather than repertoire biology. TRBV6-7 relative abundance was lower in cases than in controls (approximately 0.11% versus 0.16%; Bonferroni P = 0.0008).

Every participant had a single incident cervical HPV16 infection, and women with prevalent HPV16 infections were excluded. Cervical HPV DNA was detected by MY09/MY11 PCR and genotyped by dot-blot hybridization. About 14 mL of heparinized blood was centrifuged, after which the buffy coat was aliquoted, frozen at -30 degrees C, and then stored at -80 degrees C. QIAGEN kits were used to extract genomic DNA from the buffy coat specimens. This receptor was obtained from a woman aged 18 to 75 with a cervical HPV16 infection that either progressed to CIN3+ or cleared (not recorded which). The rearrangement combines TRBV6-1 with TRBJ2-7; 9 bases in the junction line up with TRBD2. The sequencing sample was made of blood buffy coat. The CDR3 is CASSAGTSIEQYF. The sequenced CDR3 bases are TGTGCCAGCAGTGCCGGGACTAGCATCGAG.